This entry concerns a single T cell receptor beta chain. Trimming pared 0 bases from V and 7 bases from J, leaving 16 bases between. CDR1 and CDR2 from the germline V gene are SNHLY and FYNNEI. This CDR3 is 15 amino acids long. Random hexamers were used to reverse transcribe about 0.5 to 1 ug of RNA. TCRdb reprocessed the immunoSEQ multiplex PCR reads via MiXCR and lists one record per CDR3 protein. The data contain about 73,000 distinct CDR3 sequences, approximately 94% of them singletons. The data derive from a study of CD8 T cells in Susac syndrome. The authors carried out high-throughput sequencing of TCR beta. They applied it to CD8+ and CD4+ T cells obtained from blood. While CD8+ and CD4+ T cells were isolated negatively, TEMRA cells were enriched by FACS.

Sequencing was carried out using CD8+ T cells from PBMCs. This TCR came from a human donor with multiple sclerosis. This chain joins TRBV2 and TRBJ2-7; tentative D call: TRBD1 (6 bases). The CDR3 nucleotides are TGTGCCAGCAGTGAAGCTTCAGGGGATCTACGAGAGCAGTACTTC. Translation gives CASSEASGDLREQYF. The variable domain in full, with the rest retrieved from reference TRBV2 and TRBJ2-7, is EPEVTQTPSHQVTQMGQEVILRCVPISNHLYFYWYRQILGQKVEFLVSFYNNEISEKSEIFDDQFSVERPDGSNFTLKIRSTKLEDSAMYFCASSEASGDLREQYFGPGTRLTVT.